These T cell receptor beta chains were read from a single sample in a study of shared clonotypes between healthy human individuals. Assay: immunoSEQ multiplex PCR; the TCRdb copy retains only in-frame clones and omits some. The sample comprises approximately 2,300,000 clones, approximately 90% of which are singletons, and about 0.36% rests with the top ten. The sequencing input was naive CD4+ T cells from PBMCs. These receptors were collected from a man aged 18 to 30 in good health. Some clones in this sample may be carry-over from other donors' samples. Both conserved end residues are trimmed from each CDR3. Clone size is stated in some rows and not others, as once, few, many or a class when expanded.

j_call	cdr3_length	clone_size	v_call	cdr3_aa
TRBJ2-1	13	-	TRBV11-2	ASNVRDFTYNEQF
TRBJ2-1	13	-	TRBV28	ASSQWRDSYNEQF
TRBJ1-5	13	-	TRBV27	ASSLKPTDNQPQH
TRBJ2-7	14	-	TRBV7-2	ASSLAASGRSYEQY
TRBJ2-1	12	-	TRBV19	ATKPGLAYNEQF
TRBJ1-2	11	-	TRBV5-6	ASSQDTRSGYT
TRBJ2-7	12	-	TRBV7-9	ASSSRRSSYEQY
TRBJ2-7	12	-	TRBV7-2	ASTLGLASYEQY
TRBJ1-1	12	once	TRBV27	ASSSVRLNTEAF
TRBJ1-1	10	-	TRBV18	ASSPRGQQAF
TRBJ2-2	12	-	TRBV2	ASSFRDRSGELF
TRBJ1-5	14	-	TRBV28	ASSLRGFYSNQPQH
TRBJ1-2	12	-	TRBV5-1	ASGGAEGNYGYT
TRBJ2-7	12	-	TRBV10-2	ASSSSGVAYEQY
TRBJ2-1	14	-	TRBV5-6	ASSLERTSSYNEQF
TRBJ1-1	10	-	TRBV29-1	SGEQWNTEAF
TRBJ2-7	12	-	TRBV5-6	ASSLGGRSYEQY
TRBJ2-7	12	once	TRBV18	ASSPRDGTYEQY
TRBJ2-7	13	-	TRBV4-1	ASSRLAGVAYEQY
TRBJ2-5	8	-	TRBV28	ASEGETQY
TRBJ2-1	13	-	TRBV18	ASSPGIAGDNEQF
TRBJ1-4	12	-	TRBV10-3	AISESVGGGKLF
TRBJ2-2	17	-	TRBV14	ASSQDWGVAGGGTGELF
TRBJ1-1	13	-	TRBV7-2	ASSQAGTALLEAF
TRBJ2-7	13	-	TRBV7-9	ASSWELAGAGEQY
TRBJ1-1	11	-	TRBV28	ASSLSLVTEAF
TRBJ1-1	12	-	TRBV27	ASYPGTGRKEAF
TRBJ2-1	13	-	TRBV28	ASSLTSGPYNEQF
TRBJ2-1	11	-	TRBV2	ASSVSSNNEQF
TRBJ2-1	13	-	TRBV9	ASNPSGRARDEQF
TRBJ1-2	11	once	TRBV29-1	SVGQKLNYGYT
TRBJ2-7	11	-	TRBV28	ASTGSFFGEQY
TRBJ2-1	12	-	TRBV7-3	ASSRSGLGDEQF
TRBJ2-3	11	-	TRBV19	ASHSVYTDTQY
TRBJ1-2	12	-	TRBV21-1	ASSKGPTSYGYT
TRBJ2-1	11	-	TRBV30	AWARSSYNEQF
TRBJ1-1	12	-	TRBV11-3	ASSLGRGNTEAF
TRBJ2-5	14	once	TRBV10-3	AISGSNRYGSETQY
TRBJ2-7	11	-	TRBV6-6	ASTPAGLNEQY
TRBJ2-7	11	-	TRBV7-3	ASSRDRGDEQY
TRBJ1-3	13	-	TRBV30	AWRSAGSSGNTIY
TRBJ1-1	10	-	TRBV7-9	ASSVQGSEAF
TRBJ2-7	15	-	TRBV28	ASRPTSGRQGIHEQY
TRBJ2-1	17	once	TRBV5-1	ASSLPGLAAFPKGIEQF
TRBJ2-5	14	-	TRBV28	ASSPWTSGPGETQY
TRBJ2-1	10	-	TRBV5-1	ASSFVGDEQF
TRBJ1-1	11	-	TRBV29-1	SVRRTGNTEAF
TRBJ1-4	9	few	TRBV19	ASQLNEKLF
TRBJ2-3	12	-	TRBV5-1	ASSPGSGTDTQY
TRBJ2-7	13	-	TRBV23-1	ASSQLGTGSYEQY
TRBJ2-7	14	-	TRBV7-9	ASSLDLELFTYEQY
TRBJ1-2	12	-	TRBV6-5	ASSPDSNNYGYT
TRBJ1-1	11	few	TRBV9	ASSVAPHTEAF
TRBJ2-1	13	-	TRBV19	ASRSSGQALNEQF